Only a few counts were recorded for the clone carrying this TCR beta chain. The data were obtained in a study of spatial heterogeneity in lung cancer. Looking at the study overall: Beta-chain sequences were consistently detected more often than alpha-chain sequences.

Documented time point: sample taken at primary tumor resection. Samples came from 65 to 75 TRACERx patients with untreated early-stage lung cancer. Sequencing covered unsorted whole RNA taken from tumor, nontumor lung or frozen PBMC. Trimming stripped 4 bases from V and 5 bases from J, with 17 bases between. CDR1 is MGHRA, CDR2 YSYEKL, per germline. CDR3 length: 15 residues. TCRdb itself ran the 5' RACE reads through MiXCR, one entry per CDR3 protein. The sample carries more than 80,000 distinct CDR3 sequences, about 12% recorded once. The specimen was PBMCs, collected at surgery. The sequence came from a male donor with early-stage non-small cell lung cancer. The V call is TRBV4-1, the J call TRBJ1-2; D is unclear. Written as DNA, the CDR3 is TGCGCCAGCAGCCCTGACCCCCAAGGGAATTATGGCTACACCTTC. Residues: CASSPDPQGNYGYTF.